Following are 24 T cell receptor beta chains from one sample sequenced in a study of blood T cell repertoires in COVID-19. Data came from immunoSEQ multiplex PCR; TCRdb stores just in-frame clones and leaves some out. The data show around 300,000 clones, with nearly 90% seen just once and 1% held by the top ten. The sample taken for sequencing was peripheral blood. The receptors stem from a woman between 35 and 50 years old with COVID-19, enrolled during active disease.

V and J are TRBV27 and TRBJ1-2; 9 positions match TRBD1. The CDR3 spans 15 residues. With V trimmed by 1 base and J by 8 bases, 8 bases remained unmatched. The germline CDR1 and CDR2 sequences are MNHEY and SMNVEV (reference sequence). Written as DNA, the CDR3 is TGTGCCAGCAGTTTATGGTCCGGGACAGGGAAGGGCTACACCTTC. It encodes CASSLWSGTGKGYTF.

This clone has a handful of counts. This chain uses TRBV28 with TRBJ2-7; perhaps TRBD2 as D (5 bases). V lost 7 bases and J lost 1, with 14 bases in between. CDR1 MDHEN and CDR2 SYDVKM come from the germline V gene. There are 14 residues in the CDR3. CDR3 sequence reads: CASMWGALSYEQYF. CDR3 in DNA: TGTGCCAGCATGTGGGGAGCCCTATCCTACGAGCAGTACTTC.

The DNA of the CDR3 is TGTGCCAGCAGCTTAGCTTCTGGGGGCGCGGGCTATGGCTACACCTTC. This gives the protein CASSLASGGAGYGYTF. The chain employs TRBV7-2 and TRBJ1-2; D possibly corresponds to TRBD1 (6 bases). Germline CDR1 SGHTA, CDR2 FQGNSA. V lost 0 bases, J lost 4 bases, and 15 bases lay in between. The CDR3 is 16 residues long.

The V gene is TRBV19, the J gene TRBJ1-1; possible D gene TRBD1, 5 bases. The germline CDR1 and CDR2 sequences are LNHDA and SQIVND (reference sequence). Trimming shortened V by 5 bases and J by 1 base, and 17 bases separated the two germline ends. The CDR3 has 16 residues. The CDR3 here is CASSPRDAPPNTEAFF. DNA of the CDR3: TGTGCCAGTAGTCCGCGGGACGCCCCCCCGAACACTGAAGCTTTCTTT. Full variable domain (remainder filled in from reference TRBV19 and TRBJ1-1): DGGITQSPKYLFRKEGQNVTLSCEQNLNHDAMYWYRQDPGQGLRLIYYSQIVNDFQKGDIAEGYSVSREKKESFPLTVTSAQKNPTAFYLCASSPRDAPPNTEAFFGQGTRLTVV.

The chain links TRBV27 to TRBJ1-6; TRBD1 matches at 8 bases. The V gene's germline CDR1 is MNHEY and CDR2 SMNVEV (reference sequence). After removal of 5 bases from V and 7 bases from J, the junction contained 13 bases not matched to a gene. The CDR3 length is 17 residues. DNA for the CDR3: TGTGCCAGCAGTCCCGGGACAGGAGGTTACCCCAATTCACCCCTCCACTTT. This translates into CASSPGTGGYPNSPLHF.

The chain uses TRBV30 and TRBJ2-1, with 7 bases identical to TRBD2. The CDR3 is 17 amino acids. With V trimmed by 2 bases and J by 10 bases, 20 bases remained unmatched. Germline values: CDR1 GTSNPN, CDR2 SVGIG (reference sequence). DNA of the CDR3: TGTGCCTGGAGTCCTGGGGGTATTAGGCGGGAGTTACGCGAGCAGTTCTTC. Translating it yields CAWSPGGIRRELREQFF.

On this clone itself: Germline and junction disagree at one end, which may indicate a read error. The chain recombines TRBV28 with TRBJ2-7, with 8 bases aligning to TRBD1. CDR1 is MDHEN and CDR2 is SYDVKM in the germline V gene. The CDR3 extends over 10 amino acids. The CDR3 sequence is CTTGGYEQYF. The CDR3 DNA follows: TGCACAACAGGGGGCTACGAGCAGTACTTC.

The chain combines TRBV19 with TRBJ1-2; 8 bases map to TRBD1. The CDR3 extends over 19 amino acids. The germline CDR1 and CDR2 sequences are LNHDA and SQIVND (reference sequence). V dropped 2 bases and J dropped 2; count of bases not matched to a gene: 16. CDR3 protein: CASSIRFGQGWTRNYGYTF. CDR3 DNA: TGTGCCAGTAGTATAAGATTTGGACAGGGATGGACCCGGAACTATGGCTACACCTTC.

V and J are TRBV6-2 or TRBV6-3 and TRBJ1-1; a possible D gene is TRBD1 (5 bases). Looked up from germline, CDR1 is MNHEY and CDR2 is SVGEGT. The length of the CDR3 is 15 residues. The V end lost 6 bases, the J end lost 0 bases, and 14 bases lay between the germline ends. The CDR3 DNA is TGTGCCAGCAGCCACGGAGGGGCGATGAACACTGAAGCTTTCTTT. This codes for CASSHGGAMNTEAFF.

This clone came up once. The V gene is TRBV11-2, the J gene TRBJ2-3; D gene uncertain. V lost 0 bases to trimming and J lost 4 bases, with 11 bases between them. Germline V gene sequence: CDR1 SGHAT, CDR2 FQNNGV. The CDR3 length is 15 residues. CDR3 sequence (DNA): TGTGCCAGCAGCTTAGATTCCAGGTCCGCAGATACGCAGTATTTT. Its protein product is CASSLDSRSADTQYF.

The V call is TRBV11-2, the J call TRBJ2-6, with 8 bases aligning to TRBD1. The germline CDR1 and CDR2 sequences are SGHAT and FQNNGV. With 2 bases clipped from V and 0 bases from J, the junction kept 9 bases outside the gene matches. The CDR3 runs to 19 residues. The CDR3 nucleotides read TGTGCCAGCAGCTTATTCGGGACAGGACAATTCTCTGGGGCCAACGTCCTGACTTTC. Amino acids: CASSLFGTGQFSGANVLTF.

The chain uses TRBV3-1 (or the pseudogene TRBV3-2) and TRBJ1-3; D is perhaps TRBD1 (6 bases). The V end lost 0 bases, the J end lost 4 bases, and 22 bases lay between the germline ends. This CDR3 is 19 amino acids long. CDR1 and CDR2 from the germline V gene are LGHDT and YNNKEL (reference sequence). Written as DNA, the CDR3 is TGTGCCAGCAGCCAAGATTTGGTGGCTTCGTGGGGGGGCGGAAACACCATATATTTT. Its protein is CASSQDLVASWGGGNTIYF.

This chain links TRBV5-1 with TRBJ1-1; 7 bases fit TRBD1. The CDR3 extends over 17 amino acids. Germline CDR1 is SGHRS and CDR2 is YFSETQ. V lost 4 bases, J lost 0 bases, and 12 bases stayed unmatched. Here the CDR3 reads CASSHQPSTGMNTEAFF. The CDR3, as DNA: TGCGCCAGCAGCCATCAACCCTCGACAGGGATGAACACTGAAGCTTTCTTT.

The V call is TRBV7-9, the J call TRBJ2-5; 10 bases fit TRBD1. Germline loops: CDR1 SEHNR, CDR2 FQNEAQ (reference sequence). V lost 3 bases to trimming and J lost 0 bases; unmatched junction nucleotides: 13. The CDR3 sequence is 19 residues long. The CDR3 DNA is TGTGCCAGCAGCTTTCCGCCGGGACAGGGGACCCTGCACCAAGAGACCCAGTACTTC. Its protein is CASSFPPGQGTLHQETQYF.

V is TRBV30 and J is TRBJ1-6, with 8 positions matching TRBD1. The length of the CDR3 is 17 residues. CDR1 and CDR2 from the germline V gene are GTSNPN and SVGIG (reference sequence). V lost 1 base to trimming and J lost 9 bases; unmatched junction nucleotides: 14. CDR3 DNA: TGTGCCTGGAGTGAGGACAGGGCTTCACGACTTCGTTCACCCCTCCACTTT. Translation: CAWSEDRASRLRSPLHF.

The chain recombines TRBV27 with TRBJ1-1; no clear D. The germline V and J ends were trimmed by 2 bases and 0 bases, with 13 bases remaining between them. This CDR3 comprises 16 residues. CDR1 is MNHEY and CDR2 is SMNVEV in the germline V gene (reference sequence). CDR3 residues: CASSLLSDFMNTEAFF. The CDR3 nucleotides read TGTGCCAGCAGTTTACTCTCAGACTTCATGAACACTGAAGCTTTCTTT.

J is TRBJ2-2 and V is TRBV5-1, with TRBD1 matching 7 bases. Per the germline V gene, CDR1 is SGHRS and CDR2 is YFSETQ. The CDR3 length is 15 residues. Trimming removed 3 bases from V and 1 base from J; junction bases left unmatched: 3. The CDR3 spells CASSSRTGNTGELFF. CDR3 nucleotides: TGCGCCAGCAGCTCCCGGACAGGGAACACCGGGGAGCTGTTTTTT.

J is TRBJ1-1 and V is TRBV9, with no clear D. The V and J ends lost 0 bases and 8 bases respectively, with 17 bases between them. The CDR3 length is 15 residues. Germline loops: CDR1 SGDLS, CDR2 YYNGEE. The CDR3 coding sequence is TGTGCCAGCAGCGTAGAGTGGGAGCTAGGGAGGGAAGCTTTCTTT. Its protein is CASSVEWELGREAFF.

The rearrangement joins TRBV10-3 to TRBJ1-1; a possible D gene is TRBD1 (6 bases). Trimming removed 2 bases from V and 8 bases from J, with 9 bases in between. The CDR3 totals 12 residues. Looked up from germline, CDR1 is ENHRY and CDR2 is SYGVKD. CDR3 DNA sequence: TGTGCCATCAGTGAGGCCACAGGGGAAGCTTTCTTT. It is translated as CAISEATGEAFF.

The chain couples TRBV28 to TRBJ2-7, with a tentative D call TRBD2 (6 bases). This CDR3 is 15 amino acids long. Germline CDR1 reads MDHEN; CDR2 reads SYDVKM. Trimming removed 5 bases from V and 3 bases from J, with 17 bases in between. For the CDR3, the DNA is TGTGCCAGCAGTCCCCCCGGGGGTCTGGTCTACGAGCAGTACTTC. Amino acids: CASSPPGGLVYEQYF. Combining the CDR3 with reference TRBV28 and TRBJ2-7 gives the whole variable domain DVKVTQSSRYLVKRTGEKVFLECVQDMDHENMFWYRQDPGLGLRLIYFSYDVKMKEKGDIPEGYSVSREKKERFSLILESASTNQTSMYLCASSPPGGLVYEQYFGPGTRLTVT.

This clone was seen just once. V and J are TRBV9 and TRBJ1-1, with 9 bases aligning to TRBD1. This CDR3 comprises 16 residues. The trim removed 4 bases at V and 5 bases at J, leaving 12 bases unmatched. Germline assignment: CDR1 SGDLS and CDR2 YYNGEE. DNA of the CDR3: TGTGCCAGCAGCCTGACGACGGGACAGGGTGGAACTGAAGCTTTCTTT. This gives the protein CASSLTTGQGGTEAFF. Full variable domain (rest looked up from reference TRBV9 and TRBJ1-1): DSGVTQTPKHLITATGQRVTLRCSPRSGDLSVYWYQQSLDQGLQFLIQYYNGEERAKGNILERFSAQQFPDLHSELNLSSLELGDSALYFCASSLTTGQGGTEAFFGQGTRLTVV.

The chain uses TRBV5-6 and TRBJ1-6; no definite D call. This CDR3 comprises 15 residues. The ends were cut back, 1 base at V and 5 bases at J, with 10 bases in the middle. CDR1 is SGHDT, CDR2 YYEEEE, per germline. In DNA, the CDR3 is TGTGCCAGCAGCTTGTATCGGGAAGATAATTCACCCCTCCACTTT. Its protein product is CASSLYREDNSPLHF.

The chain combines TRBV3-1 (or the pseudogene TRBV3-2) with TRBJ1-5; 8 bases match TRBD1. This CDR3 has 20 residues. Germline V lookup: CDR1 LGHDT, CDR2 YNNKEL (reference sequence). Trimming cost V 3 bases and J 2 bases; bases outside gene matches: 18. This chain's CDR3 is CASSQAGTGSFGDCNQPQHF. In DNA, the CDR3 is TGTGCCAGCAGCCAGGCCGGGACAGGCTCCTTCGGTGATTGCAATCAGCCCCAGCATTTT.

The chain links TRBV10-2 to TRBJ2-3; 10 bases map to TRBD2. In germline, CDR1 is WSHSY, CDR2 SAAADI. V lost 4 bases to trimming and J lost 5 bases; unmatched junction nucleotides: 12. The CDR3 length is 17 residues. The CDR3 region has the DNA TGCGCCAGCAGTGTGGTAGCGGGGGGCCTCGGGGGAGATACGCAGTATTTT. Translated: CASSVVAGGLGGDTQYF.